Below, 9 T cell receptor beta chains from the same sample are listed, as sequenced in a study of cytomegalovirus exposure and HLA in healthy donors. The PCR was carried out with 60 Vbeta primers and 13 Jbeta primers. This table comes from immunoSEQ multiplex PCR, and its TCRdb copy is limited to in-frame clones, with some not included. The sample has more than 110,000 clones, about 76% seen once. Input material: PBMCs. These receptor sequences come from a male donor in good health and CMV-seronegative.

The rearrangement uses TRBV18 and TRBJ2-7; D is unresolved. CDR1 is KGHSH and CDR2 is LQKENI in the germline V gene. The CDR3 is 16 amino acids. Trimming shortened V by 0 bases and J by 2 bases, and 14 bases separated the two germline ends. The CDR3 reads CASSPPPSRPPYEQYF. DNA for the CDR3: TGTGCCAGCTCACCACCGCCGTCTAGGCCCCCCTACGAGCAGTACTTC.

The rearrangement links TRBV19 to TRBJ2-7; possible D gene TRBD1, 6 bases. Per the germline V gene, CDR1 is LNHDA and CDR2 is SQIVND (reference sequence). CDR3 length: 13 amino acids. V was shortened by 5 bases and J by 5 bases, with 13 bases between the two germline ends. The CDR3 region is CASSRSAGDEQYF. CDR3 coding DNA: TGTGCCAGTAGTCGGTCGGCAGGGGACGAGCAGTACTTC.

The CDR3 reads CASSPGQGWTGELFF. CDR3 nucleotide sequence: TGTGCCAGCAGCCCGGGACAGGGCTGGACCGGGGAGCTGTTTTTT. This chain joins TRBV7-3 and TRBJ2-2; 9 bases map to TRBD1. CDR1 and CDR2 from the germline V gene are SGHTA and FQGTGA. This CDR3 comprises 15 residues. V lost 5 bases, J lost 5 bases, and 6 bases stayed unmatched.

CDR3 sequence (DNA): TGTGCCAGCAGTGATTCGGGTCAGCCCCAGCATTTT. Its protein is CASSDSGQPQHF. The chain uses TRBV6-1 and TRBJ1-5, with D unresolved. CDR3 length: 12 amino acids. Germline assignment: CDR1 MNHNS and CDR2 SASEGT. Trimming left V 3 bases short and J 6 bases short, with 6 bases between.

This clone was detected only a few times. The chain recombines TRBV5-1 with TRBJ2-2; 9 positions match TRBD1. V shed 0 bases and J 5 bases; nucleotides not matched to a gene: 5. The V gene's germline CDR1 is SGHRS and CDR2 YFSETQ. The CDR3 consists of 16 residues. CDR3 coding DNA: TGCGCCAGCAGCTTGGCCTGGGACAGGGAAACCGGGGAGCTGTTTTTT. As protein: CASSLAWDRETGELFF.

V gene TRBV7-8 combines with J gene TRBJ1-5, with 7 positions matching TRBD1. The V segment lost 5 bases and the J segment 2 bases; nucleotides outside the gene matches: 12. The CDR3 has 17 amino acids. Germline CDR1 and CDR2: SGHVS and FQNEAQ. The CDR3 region is CASSPRQGGIGNQPQHF. The CDR3 DNA sequence: TGTGCCAGCAGCCCGAGACAGGGTGGAATAGGCAATCAGCCCCAGCATTTT.

CDR3 sequence reads: CASSRGQLNTEAFF. CDR3 nucleotides: TGTGCCAGCAGTAGGGGACAGTTGAACACTGAAGCTTTCTTT. The chain carries TRBV6-6 and TRBJ1-1; 7 positions match TRBD1. The CDR3 has 14 amino acids. The ends lost 5 bases at V and 0 bases at J; junction bases unmatched: 3. Germline CDR1 MNHNY, CDR2 SVGAGI (reference sequence).

The J gene is TRBJ1-4, the V gene TRBV6-6; TRBD1 aligns across 10 bases. The CDR3 totals 16 residues. CDR1 and CDR2 (germline): MNHNY, SVGAGI (reference sequence). V lost 6 bases and J lost 0; bases outside the gene matches: 4. The CDR3 loop reads CASRPDRGATNEKLFF. CDR3 bases: TGTGCCAGCAGGCCGGACAGGGGGGCAACTAATGAAAAACTGTTTTTT.

The chain employs TRBV4-2 and TRBJ2-7; maybe TRBD1 (6 bases). The CDR3 totals 14 residues. V lost 0 bases and J lost 4, with 10 bases in between. The V gene's germline CDR1 is LGHNA and CDR2 YNFKEQ. The CDR3 sequence: CASSQDAGAYEQYF. The DNA for the CDR3 is TGTGCCAGCAGCCAAGACGCAGGGGCGTACGAGCAGTACTTC.